The present entry profiles one T cell receptor beta chain with its context. Its target is unknown. The sample comes from a study of CD8+ T cells in alopecia areata. CDR1 and CDR2 from the germline V gene are MGHRA and YSYEKL. The CDR3 has 14 amino acids. The V gene lost 4 bases and the J gene lost 2 bases, with 10 bases spanning the gap. Study conclusions and caveats: Affected lesional scalp, above all in alopecia totalis/universalis, was more clonal than normal scalp.

Treatment denoted: oral pan-JAK inhibitor, 5-10 mg twice daily. It was from PBMCs that CD4+ and CD8+ T cells were sorted. Extracted from the samples, RNA was reverse transcribed into cDNA to serve as the sequencing template. Repertoires were generated with immunoSEQ multiplex PCR, while TCRdb's copy carries only in-frame clones and drops some. Among tens of thousands of clones, under 60% were seen once, and the ten largest hold over 20%. The sample here was CD8+ T cells sorted from blood, taken at approximately week 36, from a patient treated with tofacitinib. The TCR originated in a human donor with alopecia areata. This chain links TRBV4-1 with TRBJ2-3, with D hard to call. The CDR3 sequence is CASSPFQATDTQYF. As DNA, the CDR3 is TGCGCCAGCAGCCCCTTCCAGGCCACAGATACGCAGTATTTT.